The 6 T cell receptor beta chains in this list originate from one sample, sequenced in a study of CD8 T cells in Susac syndrome. Random hexamers served to reverse transcribe roughly 0.45 to 1 ug RNA. TCRdb independently ran MiXCR on the immunoSEQ multiplex PCR reads; one entry per CDR3 protein. Among roughly 250,000 distinct CDR3 sequences listed, 90% to 96% were seen once. Sequenced input: CD4+ T cells from PBMCs. These receptors were obtained from a human donor with Susac syndrome.

The chain joins TRBV20-1 to TRBJ2-7, with 7 bases aligning to TRBD2. Germline lookup yields CDR1 DFQATT and CDR2 SNEGSKA (reference sequence). Losses at the gene ends were 5 bases for V and 5 bases for J; bases not matched to a gene: 6. This CDR3 has 12 residues. The CDR3 DNA sequence: TGCAGTGCTTGGCGGGAGTCCCACGAGCAGTACTTC. Protein product: CSAWRESHEQYF.

This chain connects TRBV3-1 to TRBJ1-2; no reliable D call. This CDR3 is built from 15 residues. The germline CDR1 and CDR2 sequences are LGHDT and YNNKEL (reference sequence). Trimming took 6 bases from V and 2 from J, leaving 16 bases between them. The CDR3 bases are TGTGCCAGCAGGCCGTTGTTCAGTGGCAACTATGGCTACACCTTC. Encoded protein: CASRPLFSGNYGYTF.

The V gene is TRBV25-1, the J gene TRBJ2-7; TRBD2 aligns across 13 bases. This CDR3 is built from 17 residues. V trimming: 1 base; J trimming: 2 bases; junction bases outside the gene matches: 5. Germline V CDR1 and CDR2: MGHDK, SYGVNS. CDR3: CASSESLTSGRPYEQYF. CDR3 nucleotides: TGTGCCAGCAGTGAATCCTTGACTAGCGGGAGGCCCTACGAGCAGTACTTC.

This chain's CDR3 is CAWSLPGARANYGYTF. CDR3 sequence (DNA): TGTGCCTGGAGCCTTCCCGGGGCAAGAGCTAACTATGGCTACACCTTC. This rearrangement joins TRBV30 to TRBJ1-2; possible D gene TRBD1, 5 bases. Germline CDR1 GTSNPN, CDR2 SVGIG (reference sequence). This CDR3 spans 16 amino acids. V lost 3 bases, J lost 0 bases, and 17 bases lay in between.

This chain links TRBV5-1 with TRBJ2-6, with D possibly TRBD1 on 6 matching bases. V gave up 0 bases and J gave up 2 bases, with 15 bases separating them. CDR1 and CDR2 from the germline V gene are SGHRS and YFSETQ. The CDR3 consists of 18 residues. CDR3 loop: CASSLGTGLVTGANVLTF. The CDR3 DNA reads TGCGCCAGCAGCTTGGGAACAGGGTTAGTAACTGGGGCCAACGTCCTGACTTTC. The whole variable domain, remainder taken from reference TRBV5-1 and TRBJ2-6, is KAGVTQTPRYLIKTRGQQVTLSCSPISGHRSVSWYQQTPGQGLQFLFEYFSETQRNKGNFPGRFSGRQFSNSRSEMNVSTLELGDSALYLCASSLGTGLVTGANVLTFGAGSRLTVL.

The chain joins TRBV5-1 to TRBJ2-5; the match to TRBD2 covers 9 bases. CDR3 length: 14 amino acids. V shed 4 bases and J 2 bases; nucleotides not matched to a gene: 3. Germline CDR1 SGHRS, CDR2 YFSETQ. CDR3 coding DNA: TGCGCCAGCAGCAAAGCGGGGGGACAAGAGACCCAGTACTTC. It translates to CASSKAGGQETQYF. The complete variable domain, with remaining parts taken from reference TRBV5-1 and TRBJ2-5, reads KAGVTQTPRYLIKTRGQQVTLSCSPISGHRSVSWYQQTPGQGLQFLFEYFSETQRNKGNFPGRFSGRQFSNSRSEMNVSTLELGDSALYLCASSKAGGQETQYFGPGTRLLVL.